This record covers a single TCR beta chain. The antigen remains undetermined. Investigators reverse transcribed all isolated RNA, so they sequenced expressed TCRB transcripts. Only in-frame clones appear in the TCRdb table, and some are missing; sequencing was by immunoSEQ multiplex PCR. The sample records fewer than 300,000 clones, about a tenth being singletons. This entry is derived from a study of beta chain features in type 1 diabetes. The CDR3 loop spans 13 amino acids. Germline CDR1 reads MNHEY; CDR2 reads SVGAGI. J was trimmed by 6 bases and V by 6 bases; bases with no gene match: 7. Overall study results and limits: Shortening that was moderate but significant affected the TCRB CDR3s of Type 1 diabetes patients in all four CD4+ subsets.

The sequence was collected from a man aged 25-45 years with type 1 diabetes. Sequencing was carried out using naive CD4+ T cells from blood. The chain recombines TRBV6-5 with TRBJ1-1; 7 nucleotides match TRBD1. The CDR3 region is CASSATGNAEAFF. In DNA form, the CDR3 reads TGTGCCAGCAGCGCGACAGGGAATGCTGAAGCTTTCTTT.